This is a list of T cell receptor beta chains from one sample in a study of identical twins. TCRdb called the 5' RACE reads again in MiXCR, with one record for every CDR3 protein. Of 690,000 or so distinct CDR3 sequences listed, 8.6% were seen once; the top ten hold roughly 0.97%. These data also formed part of another study, on yellow fever vaccine responses in identical twins.

The material sequenced was PBMCs. The receptor source for this set is a woman aged 18-35 years in good health. CDR3s include the opening cysteine and the closing phenylalanine or tryptophan. Fields, in order: V gene, clone size, D gene, J gene, CDR3 protein, CDR3 DNA. D genes are given only for firm matches. Part of the rows lack a size; the others show once, few, many or a class for expanded clones.

TRBV7-9	.	.	TRBJ2-7	CASSPRTTYEQYF	TGTGCCAGCAGCCCACGGACTACCTACGAGCAGTACTTC
TRBV28	few	.	TRBJ2-1	CATSRGGIGNEQFF	TGTGCCACCAGCCGAGGAGGGATCGGCAATGAGCAGTTCTTC
TRBV20-1	.	.	TRBJ1-1	CSARDRLGLTTEAFF	TGCAGTGCTAGAGATCGTCTGGGCCTCACCACTGAAGCTTTCTTT
TRBV14	many	TRBD1	TRBJ1-1	CASQMQGGRTEAFF	TGTGCCAGCCAAATGCAGGGGGGAAGGACTGAAGCTTTCTTT
TRBV4-2	few	TRBD2	TRBJ2-1	CASSQDGRGDNEQFF	TGTGCCAGCAGCCAAGATGGACGGGGGGACAATGAGCAGTTCTTC
TRBV28	.	TRBD1	TRBJ1-2	CASSLLRQGGVDGYTF	TGTGCCAGCAGTTTACTCCGACAGGGGGGTGTTGATGGCTACACCTTC
TRBV2	few	.	TRBJ2-7	CASLAGGIYEQYF	TGTGCCAGCCTCGCGGGCGGCATCTACGAGCAGTACTTC
TRBV20-1	.	.	TRBJ2-7	CSAPTREAVEQYF	TGCAGTGCTCCCACTAGGGAGGCGGTCGAGCAGTACTTC
TRBV7-2	few	.	TRBJ2-7	CASSLVAHSYEQYF	TGTGCCAGCAGCTTAGTCGCCCACTCCTACGAGCAGTACTTC
TRBV3-1	few	TRBD1	TRBJ2-7	CASSIRQGSYEQYF	TGTGCCAGCAGCATCAGACAGGGCTCCTACGAGCAGTACTTC
TRBV7-9	few	.	TRBJ1-2	CASSPKGYYGYTF	TGTGCCAGCAGCCCTAAAGGCTACTATGGCTACACCTTC
TRBV3-1	few	.	TRBJ2-1	CASSQEGGYLYNEQFF	TGTGCCAGCAGCCAAGAGGGGGGCTACCTCTACAATGAGCAGTTCTTC
TRBV2	few	.	TRBJ2-2	CASKAENTGELFF	TGTGCCAGCAAAGCGGAGAACACCGGGGAGCTGTTTTTT
TRBV7-2	many	TRBD1	TRBJ2-7	CASSLGGQPYEQYF	TGTGCCAGCAGCCTAGGGGGACAGCCGTACGAGCAGTACTTC
TRBV20-1	many	.	TRBJ2-4	CSAPEQNLAKNIQYF	TGCAGTGCCCCTGAACAGAACCTAGCCAAAAACATTCAGTACTTC
TRBV25-1	many	.	TRBJ1-1	CASSQTGGNTEAFF	TGTGCCAGCAGTCAGACAGGAGGGAACACTGAAGCTTTCTTT
TRBV7-3	.	.	TRBJ2-2	CASSLEDRTPRTGELFF	TGTGCCAGCAGCTTAGAGGATCGGACCCCCCGCACCGGGGAGCTGTTTTTT
TRBV11-2	many	.	TRBJ2-2	CASTYGEQYGTGELFF	TGTGCCAGCACCTACGGGGAGCAGTATGGCACCGGGGAGCTGTTTTTT
TRBV27	many	.	TRBJ2-7	CASSLTRTYEQYF	TGTGCCAGCAGTTTGACTAGAACCTACGAGCAGTACTTC
TRBV7-2	few	TRBD1	TRBJ2-4	CASREPGTGVNIQYF	TGTGCCAGCAGGGAACCCGGGACAGGGGTAAACATTCAGTACTTC
TRBV14	few	.	TRBJ2-2	CASSQVLSGAGTGELFF	TGTGCCAGCAGCCAAGTACTATCAGGGGCGGGGACCGGGGAGCTGTTTTTT
TRBV7-2	few	TRBD2	TRBJ2-5	CASSLAEGYQETQYF	TGTGCCAGCAGTCTAGCGGAAGGATACCAAGAGACCCAGTACTTC
TRBV5-5	few	TRBD2	TRBJ2-7	CASSLTTLPGLASDEQYF	TGTGCCAGCAGCTTGACAACCCTCCCGGGACTAGCCTCGGACGAGCAGTACTTC
TRBV20-1	.	TRBD2	TRBJ2-7	CSARLLAGNYEQYF	TGCAGTGCGAGACTACTAGCGGGGAATTACGAGCAGTACTTC
TRBV28	many	TRBD2	TRBJ2-1	CASSGGTSYNEQFF	TGTGCCTCCTCCGGGGGGACTTCCTACAATGAGCAGTTCTTC
TRBV12-3/TRBV12-4	few	TRBD2	TRBJ2-7	CASSFRLAGRSDYEQYF	TGTGCCAGCAGTTTTCGACTAGCGGGGAGGTCCGACTACGAGCAGTACTTC
TRBV20-1	few	.	TRBJ2-2	CSAHGQNTGELFF	TGCAGTGCTCACGGACAAAACACCGGGGAGCTGTTTTTT
TRBV12-3/TRBV12-4	.	.	TRBJ1-5	CASSLGLQPQHF	TGTGCCAGCAGTTTGGGGCTTCAGCCCCAGCATTTT
TRBV29-1	many	.	TRBJ1-6	CSRGWGRDSPLHF	TGCAGCCGAGGGTGGGGGCGAGATTCACCCCTCCACTTT
TRBV10-3	.	.	TRBJ1-5	CAAGGGIGNQPQHF	TGTGCCGCCGGTGGGGGTATCGGCAATCAGCCCCAGCATTTT
TRBV20-1	.	.	TRBJ1-5	CSATSGNQPQHF	TGCAGTGCCACGTCAGGCAATCAGCCCCAGCATTTT
TRBV15	few	TRBD1	TRBJ2-3	CATSRAMGQGIDTQYF	TGTGCCACCAGCAGAGCCATGGGACAGGGCATAGATACGCAGTATTTT
TRBV29-1	many	.	TRBJ2-1	CSVEDRYGIYNEQFF	TGCAGCGTTGAAGATCGCTACGGTATTTACAATGAGCAGTTCTTC
TRBV28	.	TRBD2	TRBJ2-5	CAGRDIGGETQYF	TGTGCCGGGAGGGATATCGGCGGGGAGACCCAGTACTTC
TRBV10-2	few	.	TRBJ2-7	CASSEMTSNYEQYF	TGCGCCAGCAGTGAGATGACTTCCAACTACGAGCAGTACTTC
TRBV29-1	many	TRBD2	TRBJ2-7	CSVRPGTSGRTYEQYF	TGCAGCGTTCGTCCCGGGACTAGCGGGAGGACCTACGAGCAGTACTTC
TRBV5-1	many	TRBD1	TRBJ1-1	CASSLQQGRQTEAFF	TGCGCCAGCAGCCTCCAACAGGGGAGGCAAACTGAAGCTTTCTTT
TRBV28	few	TRBD1	TRBJ2-7	CASSLRQGAGKEHEQYF	TGTGCCAGCAGTTTAAGGCAGGGGGCGGGGAAAGAACACGAGCAGTACTTC
TRBV6-1	many	.	TRBJ1-1	CASSTPRTPREAFF	TGTGCCAGCAGTACCCCGCGGACACCGCGGGAAGCTTTCTTT
TRBV4-3	.	.	TRBJ2-1	CASSQRNLGGLAQHEQFF	TGCGCCAGCAGCCAACGAAACCTAGGGGGGCTCGCGCAGCATGAGCAGTTCTTC
TRBV12-3/TRBV12-4	many	TRBD2	TRBJ2-7	CASRTSGYSYEQYF	TGTGCCAGCAGGACTAGCGGATACTCCTACGAGCAGTACTTC
TRBV29-1	many	.	TRBJ1-2	CSVGPGLYGYTF	TGCAGCGTAGGGCCCGGTCTCTATGGCTACACCTTC
TRBV6-2/TRBV6-3	few	.	TRBJ2-4	CASSSGQPAKNIQYF	TGTGCCAGCAGTTCGGGACAACCAGCCAAAAACATTCAGTACTTC
TRBV6-4	.	.	TRBJ2-5	CASSAGTKETQYF	TGTGCCAGCAGCGCCGGGACGAAAGAGACCCAGTACTTC
TRBV5-1	.	TRBD1	TRBJ2-6	CASTSPPGQAPSGANVLTF	TGCGCCAGTACCTCACCTCCGGGACAGGCGCCCTCTGGGGCCAACGTCCTGACTTTC
TRBV4-3	.	TRBD1	TRBJ2-1	CASSQDGQAPKQFF	TGCGCCAGCAGCCAAGATGGACAGGCACCTAAACAGTTCTTC
TRBV7-9	.	.	TRBJ2-7	CASTYGPTAPGTYEQYF	TGTGCCAGCACGTACGGCCCGACAGCCCCTGGTACCTACGAGCAGTACTTC
TRBV19	.	.	TRBJ2-1	CASSRVGTRNEQFF	TGTGCCAGTAGTAGGGTGGGAACCCGCAATGAGCAGTTCTTC
TRBV29-1	few	.	TRBJ2-2	CSVVNWTGELFF	TGCAGCGTGGTTAATTGGACCGGGGAGCTGTTTTTT
TRBV25-1	many	.	TRBJ1-1	CASSLRTMNTEAFF	TGTGCCAGCAGTTTGAGGACAATGAACACTGAAGCTTTCTTT
TRBV6-2/TRBV6-3	few	TRBD2	TRBJ2-2	CASSYVAGIPHGELFF	TGTGCCAGCAGTTATGTAGCGGGGATCCCCCACGGGGAGCTGTTTTTT
TRBV3-1	few	.	TRBJ1-5	CASSQDPGGNQPQHF	TGTGCCAGCAGCCAAGATCCGGGGGGCAATCAGCCCCAGCATTTT
TRBV20-1	.	.	TRBJ2-1	CSAPRGPIYNEQFF	TGCAGTGCGCCACGGGGCCCGATATACAATGAGCAGTTCTTC
TRBV27	many	.	TRBJ1-3	CASSLSATAGNTIYF	TGTGCCAGCAGTTTATCGGCGACCGCTGGAAACACCATATATTTT